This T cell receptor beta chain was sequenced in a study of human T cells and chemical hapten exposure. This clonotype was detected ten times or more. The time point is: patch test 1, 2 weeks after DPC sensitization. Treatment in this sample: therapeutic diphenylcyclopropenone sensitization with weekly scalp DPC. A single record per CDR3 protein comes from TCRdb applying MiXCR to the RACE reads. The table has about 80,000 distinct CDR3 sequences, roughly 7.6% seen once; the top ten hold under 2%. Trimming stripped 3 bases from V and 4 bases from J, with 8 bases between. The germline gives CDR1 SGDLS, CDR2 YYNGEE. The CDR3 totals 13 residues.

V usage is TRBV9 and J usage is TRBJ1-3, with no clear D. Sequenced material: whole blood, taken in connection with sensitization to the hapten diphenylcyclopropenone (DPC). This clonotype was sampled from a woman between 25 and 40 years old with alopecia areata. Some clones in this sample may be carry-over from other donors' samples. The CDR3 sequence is CASSAGRGNTIYF. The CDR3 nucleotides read TGTGCCAGCAGCGCCGGGAGGGGAAACACCATATATTTT.